This T cell receptor beta chain was recorded in a study of CD8+CD57+ T cells in acquired aplastic anemia. Across the study: Healthy donors averaged about 9.8 million reads for CD4+ cells.

Profiling that covered TCR beta VDJ and CDR3 relied on genomic DNA as its template. In TCRdb, the reads were re-called with MiXCR into one record per CDR3 protein. Found here are roughly 50,000 distinct CDR3 sequences, around 69% of them singletons; the top ten hold around 31%. V trimming: 4 bases; J trimming: 7 bases; junction bases outside the gene matches: 9. Per the germline V gene, CDR1 is ENHRY and CDR2 is SYGVKD. This CDR3 has 14 amino acids. This clonotype was sampled from a human donor in good health, serving as a control. Sequencing input: sorted CD4+, CD8+, or CD8+CD57+ T cells (not recorded which) from PBMCs. The chain carries TRBV10-3 and TRBJ1-2; 7 nucleotides align to TRBD1. CDR3 sequence (DNA): TGTGCCATCAGTGTTTACAGGGGAATGCGTGGCTACACCTTC. It is translated as CAISVYRGMRGYTF.